This T cell receptor beta chain was documented in a study of HIV-infected patients and healthy controls. V was shortened by 6 bases and J by 2 bases, with 16 bases between the two germline ends. The CDR3 loop spans 15 amino acids. This clonotype was detected only a few times. TCRdb independently ran MiXCR on the 5' RACE reads; one entry per CDR3 protein. The sample yields some 70,000 distinct CDR3 sequences, less than 20% seen once. The clonotype originates from a human donor in good health. The rearrangement joins TRBV12-3 or TRBV12-4 to TRBJ1-1; D is undetermined. The sequenced sample was CD4+ T cells from blood. The CDR3 reads CASRKAPRDNTEAFF. In nucleotides, the CDR3 is TGTGCCAGCAGGAAAGCCCCCCGGGATAACACTGAAGCTTTCTTT.